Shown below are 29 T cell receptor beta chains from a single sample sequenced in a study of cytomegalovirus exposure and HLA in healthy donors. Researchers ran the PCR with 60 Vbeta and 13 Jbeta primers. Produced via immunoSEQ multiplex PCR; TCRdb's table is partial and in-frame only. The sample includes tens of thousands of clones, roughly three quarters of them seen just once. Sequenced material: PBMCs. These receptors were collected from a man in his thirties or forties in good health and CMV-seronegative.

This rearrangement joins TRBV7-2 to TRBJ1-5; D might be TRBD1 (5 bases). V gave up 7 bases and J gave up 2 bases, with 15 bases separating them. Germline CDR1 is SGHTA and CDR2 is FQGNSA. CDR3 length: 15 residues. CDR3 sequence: CASTPPGGGNQPQHF. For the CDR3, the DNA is TGTGCCAGCACCCCCCCGGGGGGGGGCAATCAGCCCCAGCATTTT.

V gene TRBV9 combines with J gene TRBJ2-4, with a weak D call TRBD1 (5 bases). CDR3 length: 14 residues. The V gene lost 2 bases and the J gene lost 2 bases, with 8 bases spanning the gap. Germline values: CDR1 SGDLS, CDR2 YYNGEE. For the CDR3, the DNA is TGTGCCAGCAGCGTCCCAGGGTCCAAAAACATTCAGTACTTC. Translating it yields CASSVPGSKNIQYF.

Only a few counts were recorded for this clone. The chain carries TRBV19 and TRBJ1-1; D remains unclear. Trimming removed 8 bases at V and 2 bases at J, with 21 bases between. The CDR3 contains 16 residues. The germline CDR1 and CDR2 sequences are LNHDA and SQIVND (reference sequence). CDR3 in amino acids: CASSSPGKAGNTEAFF. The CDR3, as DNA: TGTGCCAGTTCTTCCCCCGGAAAGGCGGGAAACACTGAAGCTTTCTTT.

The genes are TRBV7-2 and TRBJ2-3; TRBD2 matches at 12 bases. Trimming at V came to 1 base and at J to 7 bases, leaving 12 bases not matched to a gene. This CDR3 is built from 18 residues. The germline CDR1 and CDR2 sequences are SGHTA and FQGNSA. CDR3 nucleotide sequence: TGTGCCAGCAGCTTAGGGCCCCCCCTAGCGGGGGGGCAAAATACGCAGTATTTT. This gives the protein CASSLGPPLAGGQNTQYF.

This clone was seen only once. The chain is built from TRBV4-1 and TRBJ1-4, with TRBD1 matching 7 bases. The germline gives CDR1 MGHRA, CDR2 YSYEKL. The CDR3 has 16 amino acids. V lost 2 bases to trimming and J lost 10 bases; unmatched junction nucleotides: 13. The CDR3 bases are TGCGCCAGCAGCCAACCGGGACAGTCCCCCACAGGAAAACTGTTTTTT. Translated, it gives CASSQPGQSPTGKLFF.

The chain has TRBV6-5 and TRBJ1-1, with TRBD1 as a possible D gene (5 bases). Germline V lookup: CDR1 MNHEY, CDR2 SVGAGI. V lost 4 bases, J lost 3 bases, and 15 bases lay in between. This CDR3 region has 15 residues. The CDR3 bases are TGTGCCAGCAGTTCACGAGGCAGGGCGGACACTGAAGCTTTCTTT. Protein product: CASSSRGRADTEAFF.

The CDR3 coding sequence is TGTGCCAGCAGTGGAGTTGCAGGGGGCGAGGGGAATGAGCAGTTCTTC. Protein product: CASSGVAGGEGNEQFF. The chain has TRBV2 and TRBJ2-1; 8 nucleotides match TRBD1. The CDR3 consists of 16 residues. The junction had 12 bases not matched to a gene; V was cut back by 4 bases and J by 7 bases. Germline V gives CDR1 SNHLY, CDR2 FYNNEI.

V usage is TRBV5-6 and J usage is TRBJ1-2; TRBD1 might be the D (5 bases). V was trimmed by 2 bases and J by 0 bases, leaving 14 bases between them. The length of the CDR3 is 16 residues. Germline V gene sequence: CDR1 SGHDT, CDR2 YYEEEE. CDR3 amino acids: CASSFGDSISNYGYTF. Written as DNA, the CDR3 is TGTGCCAGCAGCTTCGGAGACAGTATCTCTAACTATGGCTACACCTTC.

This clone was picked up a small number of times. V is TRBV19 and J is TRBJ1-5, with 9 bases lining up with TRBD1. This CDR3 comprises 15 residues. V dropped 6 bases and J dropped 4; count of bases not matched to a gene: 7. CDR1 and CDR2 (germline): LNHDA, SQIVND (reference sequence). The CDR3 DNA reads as TGTGCCAGTAGCGCCGGGACAGGGAGTAATCAGCCCCAGCATTTT. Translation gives CASSAGTGSNQPQHF.

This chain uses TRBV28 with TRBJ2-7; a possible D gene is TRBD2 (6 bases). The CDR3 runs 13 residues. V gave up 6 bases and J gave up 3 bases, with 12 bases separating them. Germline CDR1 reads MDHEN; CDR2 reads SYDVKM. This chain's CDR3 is CASSTGLYYEQYF. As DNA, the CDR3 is TGTGCCAGCAGCACGGGACTTTACTACGAGCAGTACTTC. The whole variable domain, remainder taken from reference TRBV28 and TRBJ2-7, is DVKVTQSSRYLVKRTGEKVFLECVQDMDHENMFWYRQDPGLGLRLIYFSYDVKMKEKGDIPEGYSVSREKKERFSLILESASTNQTSMYLCASSTGLYYEQYFGPGTRLTVT.

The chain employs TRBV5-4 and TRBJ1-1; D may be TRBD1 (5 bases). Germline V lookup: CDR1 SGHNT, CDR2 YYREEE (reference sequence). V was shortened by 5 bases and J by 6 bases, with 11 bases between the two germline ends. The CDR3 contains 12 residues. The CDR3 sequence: CASRGMGPEAFF. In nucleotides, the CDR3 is TGTGCCAGCAGAGGCATGGGGCCTGAAGCTTTCTTT.

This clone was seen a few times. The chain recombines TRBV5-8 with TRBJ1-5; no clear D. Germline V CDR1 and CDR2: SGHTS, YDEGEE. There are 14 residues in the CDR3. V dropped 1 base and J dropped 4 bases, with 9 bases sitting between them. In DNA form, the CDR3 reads TGTGCCAGCAGCTTGCTCAGTTTAAATCAGCCCCAGCATTTT. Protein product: CASSLLSLNQPQHF.

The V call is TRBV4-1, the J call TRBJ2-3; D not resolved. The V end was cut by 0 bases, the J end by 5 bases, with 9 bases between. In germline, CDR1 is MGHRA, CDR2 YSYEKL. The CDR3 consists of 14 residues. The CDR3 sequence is CASSQEMRIDTQYF. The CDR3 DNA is TGCGCCAGCAGCCAAGAGATGAGAATAGATACGCAGTATTTT.

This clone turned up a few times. CDR3 loop: CASSPLGGGHSPLHF. CDR3 coding DNA: TGTGCCAGCAGTCCCCTCGGGGGGGGGCACTCACCCCTCCACTTT. This chain uses TRBV2 with TRBJ1-6; perhaps TRBD1 as D (6 bases). From germline, CDR1 is SNHLY and CDR2 FYNNEI. Trimming removed 5 bases from V and 10 bases from J, with 18 bases in between. The CDR3 runs to 15 residues.

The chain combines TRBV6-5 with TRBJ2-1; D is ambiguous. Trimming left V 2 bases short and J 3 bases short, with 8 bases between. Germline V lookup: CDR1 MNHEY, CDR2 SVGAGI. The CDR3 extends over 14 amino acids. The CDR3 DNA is TGTGCCAGCAGTTACCGAACTAACTACAATGAGCAGTTCTTC. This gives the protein CASSYRTNYNEQFF.

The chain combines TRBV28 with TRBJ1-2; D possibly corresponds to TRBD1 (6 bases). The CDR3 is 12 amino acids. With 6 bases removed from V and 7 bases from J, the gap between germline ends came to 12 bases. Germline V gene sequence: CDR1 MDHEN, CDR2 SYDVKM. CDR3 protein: CASRSQGPGYTF. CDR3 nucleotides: TGTGCCAGCAGATCTCAGGGGCCTGGCTACACCTTC.

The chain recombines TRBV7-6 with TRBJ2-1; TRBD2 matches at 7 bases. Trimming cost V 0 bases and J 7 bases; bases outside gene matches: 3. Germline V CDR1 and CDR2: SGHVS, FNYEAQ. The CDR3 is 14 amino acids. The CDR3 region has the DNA TGTGCCAGCAGCTTAGCGGGAGGGTCTAATGAGCAGTTCTTC. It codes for CASSLAGGSNEQFF.

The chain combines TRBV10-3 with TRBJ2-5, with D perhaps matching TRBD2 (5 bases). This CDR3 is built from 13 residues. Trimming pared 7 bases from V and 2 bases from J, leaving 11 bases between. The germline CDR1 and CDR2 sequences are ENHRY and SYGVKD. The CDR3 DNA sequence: TGTGCCATCATGGGCCGGGGACAAGAGACCCAGTACTTC. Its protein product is CAIMGRGQETQYF.

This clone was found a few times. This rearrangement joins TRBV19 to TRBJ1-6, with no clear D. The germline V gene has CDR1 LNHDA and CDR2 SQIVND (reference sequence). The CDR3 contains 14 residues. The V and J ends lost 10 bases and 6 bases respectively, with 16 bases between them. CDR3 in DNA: TGTGCCACTCAACCGGGGTTCATTAATTCACCCCTCCACTTT. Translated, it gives CATQPGFINSPLHF.

CDR3 sequence reads: CASSQETIGAFF. In DNA form, the CDR3 reads TGCGCCAGCAGCCAAGAGACAATTGGAGCTTTCTTT. V is TRBV4-1 and J is TRBJ1-1, with unresolved D. Germline V CDR1 and CDR2: MGHRA, YSYEKL. The V end lost 0 bases, the J end lost 10 bases, and 9 bases lay between the germline ends. This CDR3 region has 12 residues.

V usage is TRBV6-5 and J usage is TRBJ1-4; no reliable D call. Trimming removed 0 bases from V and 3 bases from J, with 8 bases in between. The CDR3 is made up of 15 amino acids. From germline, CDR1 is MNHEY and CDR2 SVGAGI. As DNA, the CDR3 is TGTGCCAGCAGTTACTCGGAACAGCCTAATGAAAAACTGTTTTTT. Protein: CASSYSEQPNEKLFF.

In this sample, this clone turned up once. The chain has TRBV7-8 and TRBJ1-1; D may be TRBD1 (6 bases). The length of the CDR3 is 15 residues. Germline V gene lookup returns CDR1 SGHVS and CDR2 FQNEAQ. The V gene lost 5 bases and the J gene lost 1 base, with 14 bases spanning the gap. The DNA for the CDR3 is TGTGCCAGCAGCGCGAGGGGCAGGGGGAACACTGAAGCTTTCTTT. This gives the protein CASSARGRGNTEAFF.

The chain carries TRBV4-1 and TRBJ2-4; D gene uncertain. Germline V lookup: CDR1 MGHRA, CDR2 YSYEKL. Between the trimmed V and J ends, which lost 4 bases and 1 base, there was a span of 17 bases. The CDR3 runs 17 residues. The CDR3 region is CASSPFNGPVAKNIQYF. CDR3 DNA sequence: TGCGCCAGCAGCCCTTTCAATGGGCCGGTGGCCAAAAACATTCAGTACTTC.

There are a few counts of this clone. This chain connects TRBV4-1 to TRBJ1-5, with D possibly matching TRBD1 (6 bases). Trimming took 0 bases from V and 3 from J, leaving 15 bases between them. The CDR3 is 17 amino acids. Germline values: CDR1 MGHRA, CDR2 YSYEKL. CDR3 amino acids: CASSQEWEQGPNQPQHF. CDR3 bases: TGCGCCAGCAGCCAAGAATGGGAACAGGGACCCAATCAGCCCCAGCATTTT.

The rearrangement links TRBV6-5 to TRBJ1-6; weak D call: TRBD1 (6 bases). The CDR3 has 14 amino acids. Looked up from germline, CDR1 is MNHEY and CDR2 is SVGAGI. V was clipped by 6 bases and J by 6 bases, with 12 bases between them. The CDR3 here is CASSPTGLNSPLHF. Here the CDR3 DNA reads TGTGCCAGCAGCCCCACAGGGCTTAATTCACCCCTCCACTTT.

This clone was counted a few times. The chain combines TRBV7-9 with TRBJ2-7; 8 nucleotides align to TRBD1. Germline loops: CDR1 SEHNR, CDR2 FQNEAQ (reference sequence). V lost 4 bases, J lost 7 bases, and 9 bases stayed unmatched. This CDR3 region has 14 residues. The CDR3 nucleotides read TGTGCCAGCAGCTCGCAGGGGGCCCGCGGGGAGCAGTACTTC. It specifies CASSSQGARGEQYF.

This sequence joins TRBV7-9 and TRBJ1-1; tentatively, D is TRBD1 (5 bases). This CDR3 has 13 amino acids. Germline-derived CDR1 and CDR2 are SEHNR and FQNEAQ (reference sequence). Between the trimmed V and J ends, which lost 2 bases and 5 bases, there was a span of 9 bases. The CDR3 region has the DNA TGTGCCAGCAGCTTACTGACAGAGACTGAAGCTTTCTTT. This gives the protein CASSLLTETEAFF.

CDR3 protein: CSEGTEASEQFF. The CDR3 DNA follows: TGCAGCGAGGGGACAGAAGCCAGTGAGCAGTTCTTC. The rearrangement links TRBV29-1 to TRBJ2-1, with TRBD1 identical over 7 bases. This CDR3 has 12 amino acids. From germline, CDR1 is SQVTM and CDR2 ANQGSEA. The ends lost 7 bases at V and 9 bases at J; junction bases unmatched: 9.

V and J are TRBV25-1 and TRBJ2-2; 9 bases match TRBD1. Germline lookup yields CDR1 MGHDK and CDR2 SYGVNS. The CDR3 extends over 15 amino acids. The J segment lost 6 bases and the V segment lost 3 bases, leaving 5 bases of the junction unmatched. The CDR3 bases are TGTGCCAGCAGTGAGGCGCGACAGGGGGCCGGGGAGCTGTTTTTT. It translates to CASSEARQGAGELFF.